The 18 T cell receptor beta chains listed next were all sequenced from one sample in a study of shared clonotypes between healthy human individuals. In the naive CD8 group, cells lacked CD45RO and were positively selected for CCR7, so terminally differentiated effector memory CD45RA+ cells were left out. TCRdb's copy holds only in-frame clones and misses some; the assay was immunoSEQ multiplex PCR. The table has around 2.1 million clones, about 92% seen once; the top ten hold under 2%. Source material: naive CD8+ T cells from PBMCs. Source of these receptors: a man between 18 and 35 years old in good health. Some clones in this sample may be carry-over from other donors' samples.

The chain joins TRBV5-6 to TRBJ2-5; the match to TRBD1 covers 9 bases. Germline CDR1 SGHDT, CDR2 YYEEEE. The CDR3 length is 14 residues. Trimming cost V 4 bases and J 2 bases; bases outside gene matches: 3. For the CDR3, the DNA is TGTGCCAGCAGCGGGACAGGGCGACAAGAGACCCAGTACTTC. Translating it yields CASSGTGRQETQYF.

V usage is TRBV4-1 and J usage is TRBJ2-7, with D perhaps TRBD1 or TRBD2 (8 bases each). Germline CDR1 MGHRA, CDR2 YSYEKL. The CDR3 runs 19 residues. V lost 4 bases, J lost 3 bases, and 28 bases lay in between. This chain's CDR3 is CASSPLRTGLPAGVYEQYF. DNA of the CDR3: TGCGCCAGCAGCCCGCTCCGGACAGGGCTACCAGCGGGAGTCTACGAGCAGTACTTC.

The rearrangement joins TRBV6-1 to TRBJ2-2; D is possibly TRBD1 or TRBD2 (5 bases each). The CDR3 covers 13 residues. V was shortened by 11 bases and J by 5 bases, with 15 bases between the two germline ends. The V gene's germline CDR1 is MNHNS and CDR2 SASEGT. CDR3 amino acids: CASWGRLTGELFF. CDR3 bases: TGTGCCTCATGGGGGAGATTAACCGGGGAGCTGTTTTTT.

This chain links TRBV27 with TRBJ1-5; 7 nucleotides match TRBD1. Trimming took 6 bases from V and 5 from J; bases not matched to a gene: 10. Germline loops: CDR1 MNHEY, CDR2 SMNVEV (reference sequence). CDR3 size: 15 residues. The CDR3 bases are TGTGCCAGCAGGCTACAGGGGACGGGGGATCAGCCCCAGCATTTT. Amino acid sequence: CASRLQGTGDQPQHF.

This clone was seen just once. V usage is TRBV7-2 and J usage is TRBJ2-7; 10 bases line up with TRBD2. This CDR3 comprises 17 residues. With V trimmed by 1 base and J by 5 bases, 11 bases remained unmatched. CDR1 is SGHTA and CDR2 is FQGNSA in the germline V gene. In nucleotides, the CDR3 is TGTGCCAGCAGCTTAGGGGGGTCTAGCGGGAGTTTGCACGAGCAGTACTTC. Its protein is CASSLGGSSGSLHEQYF.

The chain combines TRBV7-9 with TRBJ2-3, with D tentatively TRBD2 (6 bases). This CDR3 is built from 17 residues. Trimming removed 5 bases at V and 8 bases at J, with 26 bases between. Germline V gives CDR1 SEHNR, CDR2 FQNEAQ (reference sequence). The CDR3 reads CASSPKTGTPTPGTQYF. The CDR3 DNA sequence: TGTGCCAGCAGCCCTAAAACCGGGACTCCTACGCCCGGTACGCAGTATTTT.

This clone occurred once. The chain has TRBV19 and TRBJ2-1; 7 nucleotides match TRBD2. Germline-derived CDR1 and CDR2 are LNHDA and SQIVND (reference sequence). The V segment lost 6 bases and the J segment 7 bases; nucleotides outside the gene matches: 9. The CDR3 has 14 amino acids. This chain's CDR3 is CASSQAGERNEQFF. The CDR3 DNA reads TGTGCCAGTAGCCAGGCGGGGGAAAGAAATGAGCAGTTCTTC.

This clone occurred once. The V and J genes are TRBV27 and TRBJ2-7, with TRBD1 matching 7 bases. In germline, CDR1 is MNHEY, CDR2 SMNVEV (reference sequence). V gave up 5 bases and J gave up 4 bases; unmatched junction bases: 11. This CDR3 spans 15 amino acids. The CDR3 here is CASSPTRDSSYEQYF. CDR3 nucleotides: TGTGCCAGCAGTCCCACACGGGACAGCTCGTACGAGCAGTACTTC.

Here the CDR3 DNA reads TGTGCCAGTTCTGTTAGTGCGACTAATGAGCAGTTCTTC. Translating it yields CASSVSATNEQFF. The genes are TRBV19 and TRBJ2-1; D remains unclear. Germline V gene data show CDR1 as LNHDA and CDR2 as SQIVND (reference sequence). The CDR3 is 13 amino acids. Trimming cost V 8 bases and J 7 bases, with 15 bases left between them.

The V gene is TRBV10-3, the J gene TRBJ1-2, with 7 positions matching TRBD1. Trimming at V came to 7 bases and at J to 2 bases, leaving 10 bases not matched to a gene. CDR3 length: 15 residues. Germline V gene sequence: CDR1 ENHRY, CDR2 SYGVKD. The CDR3 spells CAIKGQNDANYGYTF. CDR3 bases: TGTGCCATCAAGGGACAGAACGACGCCAACTATGGCTACACCTTC.

The genes are TRBV6-4 and TRBJ2-3; TRBD2 matches 8 bases. V lost 7 bases to trimming and J lost 2 bases; unmatched junction nucleotides: 8. The CDR3 has 15 residues. The germline V gene has CDR1 MRHNA and CDR2 SNTAGT. The CDR3, as DNA: TGTGCCAGCAAGAAGACTAGCGACTACACAGATACGCAGTATTTT. This codes for CASKKTSDYTDTQYF.

The chain is built from TRBV27 and TRBJ1-2, with D tentatively TRBD1 (5 bases). The CDR3 has 16 residues. The V end was cut by 6 bases, the J end by 6 bases, with 23 bases between. The germline CDR1 and CDR2 sequences are MNHEY and SMNVEV (reference sequence). The CDR3 spells CASSQGARKSINGYTF. CDR3 nucleotides: TGTGCCAGCAGCCAGGGCGCGAGAAAATCGATCAATGGCTACACCTTC.

V and J are TRBV28 and TRBJ2-3, with TRBD1 as a possible D gene (5 bases). Trimming removed 3 bases at V and 2 bases at J, with 15 bases between. The CDR3 runs 16 residues. Germline V CDR1 and CDR2: MDHEN, SYDVKM. The CDR3 spells CASSFFQGEDTDTQYF. The CDR3 DNA is TGTGCCAGCAGTTTCTTCCAGGGTGAGGACACAGATACGCAGTATTTT.

The genes are TRBV11-2 and TRBJ1-4; D gene unclear. There are 11 residues in the CDR3. The V and J ends lost 3 bases and 4 bases respectively, with 0 bases between them. Germline V gene lookup returns CDR1 SGHAT and CDR2 FQNNGV. Here the CDR3 DNA reads TGTGCCAGCAGCTTTAATGAAAAACTGTTTTTT. Protein: CASSFNEKLFF. Using reference TRBV11-2 and TRBJ1-4 for the parts outside the CDR3, the full variable domain is EAGVAQSPRYKIIEKRQSVAFWCNPISGHATLYWYQQILGQGPKLLIQFQNNGVVDDSQLPKDRFSAERLKGVDSTLKIQPAKLEDSAVYLCASSFNEKLFFGSGTQLSVL.

This chain uses TRBV9 with TRBJ2-1; 7 bases fit TRBD1. V was clipped by 3 bases and J by 8 bases; unmatched bases: 14. Germline lookup yields CDR1 SGDLS and CDR2 YYNGEE. The CDR3 covers 16 residues. The CDR3 coding sequence is TGTGCCAGCAGCGAAAGAGGGGTGGGACAGAGGGATGAGCAGTTCTTC. This translates into CASSERGVGQRDEQFF.

This clone was picked up one time. In nucleotides, the CDR3 is TGTGCCAGCAGCTCCGGGACGGGGCACTACAATGAGCAGTTCTTC. It encodes CASSSGTGHYNEQFF. The chain carries TRBV7-9 and TRBJ2-1, with D perhaps given as TRBD1 or TRBD2 (5 bases each). In germline, CDR1 is SEHNR, CDR2 FQNEAQ (reference sequence). The V end was cut by 4 bases, the J end by 3 bases, with 13 bases between. The CDR3 is made up of 15 amino acids.

The chain is built from TRBV14 and TRBJ2-7, with D uncertain. The germline V gene has CDR1 SGHDN and CDR2 FVKESK. The CDR3 consists of 14 residues. V dropped 5 bases and J dropped 2 bases, with 13 bases sitting between them. The CDR3 coding sequence is TGTGCCAGCAGCAGATTGGGGTCTGCCTACGAGCAGTACTTC. Translation gives CASSRLGSAYEQYF.

Details on this clone: The same CDR3 arises from other DNA sequences in this sample as well. The rearrangement joins TRBV4-3 to TRBJ2-7, with D possibly matching TRBD1 (6 bases). V lost 0 bases to trimming and J lost 0 bases, with 9 bases between them. This CDR3 has 15 residues. Germline V lookup: CDR1 LGHNA, CDR2 YSLEER. CDR3 residues: CASSQDRQVSYEQYF. Written as DNA, the CDR3 is TGCGCCAGCAGCCAAGACCGACAGGTCTCCTACGAGCAGTACTTC.